The clone carrying this T cell receptor beta chain was counted between two and nine times. Per individual sample, total RNA of at least 6 micrograms was extracted. This CDR3 has 15 residues. Germline CDR1 ENHRY, CDR2 SYGVKD. V lost 2 bases to trimming and J lost 8 bases, with 17 bases between them. These data come from a study of blood T cells in healthy people across ages. With a J-beta primer mix and a sample-barcoded 5' primer, a second PCR ran about 6 to 11 cycles. TCRdb reanalysed the 5' RACE reads using MiXCR and keeps one entry per CDR3 protein. The sample consists of 1.5 million to 2 million distinct CDR3 sequences, around 48% of them appearing once.

The specimen sequenced was blood. The TCR sequence derives from a woman aged 40 to 49 in good health. The chain is built from TRBV10-3 and TRBJ2-3, with D perhaps TRBD2 (6 bases). The CDR3 DNA reads TGTGCCATCAGTGAGGGGGCTAGCGTCGGGTTTACGCAGTATTTT. Protein sequence: CAISEGASVGFTQYF.